The TCR beta chain described here comes from a study of T cell clones after liver transplantation. Across the whole study: TCRbeta sequencing after a pre-transplant mixed lymphocyte reaction identified graft-donor-reactive clones, later tracked in post-transplant blood.

Per germline, CDR1 SGHDT and CDR2 YYEEEE. The J segment lost 6 bases and the V segment lost 7 bases, leaving 7 bases of the junction unmatched. The CDR3 sequence is 15 residues long. The sample holds a few counts of this clone. The table came from immunoSEQ multiplex PCR; TCRdb's copy has only in-frame clones and leaves some out. The sample records over 70,000 clones, 75% to 85% being singletons. This material consisted of CD4+ T cells from blood, taken 12 months after liver transplant. The chain links TRBV5-6 to TRBJ2-3; TRBD2 matches at 14 bases. The TCR comes from a human patient who received a liver transplant. These T cells may partly come from the graft donor. CDR3 region: CASSSGTSGSDTQYF. CDR3 DNA: TGTGCCAGCTCCTCCGGGACTAGCGGGAGTGATACGCAGTATTTT.